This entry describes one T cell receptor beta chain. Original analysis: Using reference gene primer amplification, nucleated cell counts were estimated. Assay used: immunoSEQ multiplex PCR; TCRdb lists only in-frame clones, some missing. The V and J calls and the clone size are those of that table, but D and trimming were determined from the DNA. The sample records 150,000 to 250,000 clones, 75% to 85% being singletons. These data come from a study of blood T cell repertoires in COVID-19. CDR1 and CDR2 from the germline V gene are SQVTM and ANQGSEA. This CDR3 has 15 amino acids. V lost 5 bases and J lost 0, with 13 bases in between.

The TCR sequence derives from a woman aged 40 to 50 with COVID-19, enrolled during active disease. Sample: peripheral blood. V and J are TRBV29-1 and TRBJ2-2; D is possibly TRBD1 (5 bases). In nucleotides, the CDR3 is TGCAGCGTTTCAGGGATGAAAACGAACACCGGGGAGCTGTTTTTT. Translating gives CSVSGMKTNTGELFF.